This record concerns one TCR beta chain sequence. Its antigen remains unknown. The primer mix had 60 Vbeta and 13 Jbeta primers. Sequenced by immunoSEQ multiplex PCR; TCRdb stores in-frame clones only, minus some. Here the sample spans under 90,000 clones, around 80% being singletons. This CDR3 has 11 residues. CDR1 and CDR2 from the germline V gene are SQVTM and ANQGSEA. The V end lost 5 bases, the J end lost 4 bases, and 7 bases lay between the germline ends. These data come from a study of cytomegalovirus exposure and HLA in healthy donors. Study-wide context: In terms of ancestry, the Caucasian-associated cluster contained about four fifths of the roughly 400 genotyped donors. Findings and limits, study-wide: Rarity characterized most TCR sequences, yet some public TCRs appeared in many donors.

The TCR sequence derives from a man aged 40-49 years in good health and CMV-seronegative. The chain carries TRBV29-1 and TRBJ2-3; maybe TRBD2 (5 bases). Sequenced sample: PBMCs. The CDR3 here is CSVILADTQYF. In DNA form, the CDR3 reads TGCAGCGTTATACTAGCAGATACGCAGTATTTT.